This T cell receptor (beta chain) originates from a study of cytomegalovirus exposure and HLA in healthy donors (dated 2017 in TCRdb). Regarding the research as a whole: In an earlier analysis of 450 to 750 of the donors, less than 350 Gb of sequence data and 90 million to 130 million unique TCR beta sequences from 150 million to 200 million T cells were reported. To decide whether each TCR beta V gene segment behaved as functional or pseudogenic, an earlier analysis of approximately 590 of the donors relied on high-throughput TCR beta sequencing. A later analysis re-examined previously published TCR beta repertoires from over 500 donors and added high-resolution HLA genotyping to investigate patterns of TCR occurrence. Besides the first cohort of roughly 640 subjects, a separate validation cohort made up of roughly 130 different subjects was used. Roughly 5 DR-DQ haplotypes were handled as single units for association and clustering because linkage in the cohort was strong. HLA typing included class I and class II loci at four-digit resolution. Among some 410 genotyped donors of the cohort, an average of roughly 240,000 unique TCR beta nucleotide sequences were sequenced per donor, 15% to 20% of them non-productive. The study aimed to test whether signatures of past pathogen exposure could be identified by cataloging public T cell receptors. To predict cytomegalovirus infection status, the study brought together high-throughput TCR immunosequencing, statistical association of individual TCRs with disease status, and machine learning. In the later analysis, no new phenotypic data were used to find candidate immune exposures; instead, reliance was placed on TCR beta sequences and their occurrence across donors. A later genetic analysis took genome-wide SNP genotypes for about 65% of the 666 donors and used that subset as a discovery cohort. The number of typed donors differed by locus: about 620-640 for A, B, C, DRB1 and DQB1; 500 to 550 for DQA1; fewer than 610 for DPA1; and roughly 470 for DPB1. Among the approximately 400 genotyped donors, 75% to 90% belonged to the genetic ancestry cluster associated with self-reported Caucasian donors. An early release that covered about 600 HLA-typed donors contained around 330 gigabases of sequencing data and 65 million to 100 million unique TCR sequences. The T cell repertoires of some 700 subjects were profiled by immunosequencing and related to cytomegalovirus serostatus. All discovery cohort repertoires had been generated using a single sequencing platform. Donor age, sex, ethnicity and CMV serostatus were compiled together with the repertoire data. The paper as a whole reports these results and caveats: In vitro tests confirmed that a few of the cytomegalovirus-associated TCR beta chains recognize cytomegalovirus antigens. According to a later analysis, parvovirus B19, influenza, CMV and Epstein-Barr virus appeared linked to several top co-occurrence clusters. A later genetic analysis associated a missense DCLRE1C variant with V-gene and J-gene trimming of TCR beta chains, and an independent cohort replicated the association. In the study, about 150 TCR beta chains were listed as associated with cytomegalovirus. The classifier was reported to diagnose cytomegalovirus status with high specificity and sensitivity in both the original cohort and the validation cohort. Linkage disequilibrium might explain the correlated functional status among segregating V segments, but an unknown experimental factor could not be excluded. Most TCR sequences were seen in very few donors, while some public TCRs were found in many individuals. Specific HLA alleles were associated with 18,000 or so TCR beta sequences at a false discovery rate of 0.05 in a later analysis. A later analysis found that HLA-associated TCR beta chains were more clonally expanded and had lower generation probabilities than equally common non-associated chains. A later analysis found that most CMV-associated TCR beta chains appeared HLA-restricted, with HLA associations seemingly driven largely by CMV exposure. For the cohort, immune exposure information was limited to CMV serostatus. A further reported finding was that TCR beta sequences accurately predicted the HLA-A and HLA-B alleles for most subjects in the first cohort. HLA typing was unavailable for some donors at each locus, so association tests used only the typed subset. A later genetic analysis reported fewer N-insertions in productive TCRs among donors in an Asian-associated ancestry cluster than the roughly 620-donor mean. The sequencing pipeline was judged likely to have produced a cluster of highly shared sequence variants as a technical artifact. It was suggested by the authors that the approach could potentially be generalized to other disease states and immunological phenotypes. An earlier analysis of roughly 570 of the donors showed that most TCR beta V segments appeared in productive rearrangements either about 87% or about 30% of the time, which broadly matched IMGT annotations. According to a later analysis, TCR association rates differed among HLA loci, with DRB1 alleles showing the most associated TCRs and HLA-C alleles showing the fewest. Because counts were too low, roughly 18 rarely observed V segments, including chromosome 9 orphons, were left out of the earlier analysis of a few hundred of the donors. The presence/absence analyses assumed that sequencing depth was roughly uniform across donors, and that assumption may not be true. Because the 87-base-pair reads could not distinguish some IMGT-functional V segments, including TRBV6-2 and TRBV6-3, those segments were excluded. Only TCR beta chains were sequenced in this cohort, and the absence of alpha or paired-chain data limited detectable features. When HLA alleles, especially DR and DQ, strongly co-occurred, TCR associations were difficult to assign to individual alleles.

CDR1 MGHDK and CDR2 SYGVNS are derived from the germline V gene. V and J are trimmed by 4 bases and 7 bases, and the gene matches miss 3 bases of the junction. Including the terminal cysteine and phenylalanine, the CDR3 comprises 14 residues. Only the CDR3 portion is preserved as DNA: 42 bases, with reading frame beginning at the first base. In total, 630 or so healthy bone marrow donors made up the cohort. All cohort members were sampled while nominally healthy, although unrecorded immune exposures were likely present. The donor was CMV seronegative and belonged to the group of over 300 seronegative cohort members. Each donor provided a peripheral blood sample, and peripheral blood mononuclear cells were used for TCR beta sequencing. The Qiagen DNeasy Blood Extraction Kit was used to extract genomic DNA from the blood cell samples. Library method: the immunoSEQ multiplex PCR assay. The multiplex PCR relied on a mix of 60 forward primers for TCR Vbeta segments and 13 reverse primers for TCR Jbeta segments. The CDR3 region of rearranged TCR beta genes was amplified from genomic DNA by a multiplex PCR assay. The Illumina HiSeq System was used to sequence the amplified TCR beta libraries as 87-base-pair reads. As for the authors' bioinformatics: Across the 640 or so repertoires, a later analysis counted 75 million to 90 million unique TCR beta chains, 8.5 million to 12 million of which were shared by at least two donors. Raw reads were error-corrected and collapsed into unique sequences with a nearest-neighbor algorithm that merged closely related sequences to remove PCR and sequencing errors. CDR3 sequences were aligned to IMGT reference sequences to assign V, D and J gene segments. For a sequence to be retained, a match of at least six nucleotides was required to both a V gene segment and a J gene segment. A rearrangement counted as productive if the CDR3 had no stop codons and remained in frame with V and J, and every other rearrangement counted as non-productive. CDR3 was defined according to IMGT convention as the region running from the second conserved V-encoded cysteine to the conserved J-encoded phenylalanine. Sequences without an unambiguous match to a single V gene segment were excluded from the earlier analysis of about 640 of the donors. An earlier analysis of around 600 of the donors classified V segments as functional when productive rearrangements were above 56.7% and as segregating when the standard deviation between donors was above 5%. A statistical classification framework was developed to diagnose cytomegalovirus status using the catalog of TCR beta chain sequences. In a later analysis, V and J genes were assigned by comparing TCR nucleotide sequences against IMGT/GENE-DB human TR gene sequences. Using the TCRdist pipeline, a later analysis assigned CDR3 sequences along with most-parsimonious VDJ recombination scenarios. A later analysis defined each TCR beta chain by its CDR3 amino acid sequence plus V-gene family, and excluded reads lacking a unique V-gene family. In a later analysis, 450 to 600 highly shared, low-generation-probability nucleotide sequences were removed to address suspected cross-contamination and a sequencing artifact. For each public chain, a later analysis derived a clonal expansion index from normalized ranks of inferred template counts within each repertoire. A later analysis computed generation probabilities with a VDJ recombination model fitted to out-of-frame rearrangements, and checked the results against IGoR. Hypergeometric tests were used in a later analysis to score TCR-TCR, TCR-HLA and TCR-CMV co-occurrence, with a repertoire-size bias correction applied to the TCR pairs. In a later analysis, false discovery rates were estimated by permuting HLA or CMV assignments 20 times. In a later analysis, co-occurring TCRs were grouped using DBSCAN, and TCRdist sequence similarity was added for clustering within HLA-allele-positive subsets. Repertoires with fewer than 30,000 or more than 120,000 public chains were left out of co-occurrence clustering, as were five repertoires with anomalous nucleotide sharing. TCRdb holds this immuneACCESS table with in-frame rearrangements only. Some clones are missing; in checked studies, unresolved V genes explain under half, and the rest has no known cause. The V and J calls and clone size were taken over from that table, and D and trimming were inferred from the DNA. In all, the sample holds fewer than 140,000 clones, and 82% of those were seen once. The ten largest clones capture roughly 1.5% of the sample.

With respect to this clone: Its antigen is currently not known. Per-base qualities were not stored, and no clone one base away is much larger.

Material: PBMCs. The rearranged chain carries TRBV25-1 and TRBJ1-6; 8 bases in the middle match TRBD1. The TCR sequence derives from a man aged 50 to 60 in good health and CMV-seronegative. The CDR3 corresponds to CASSGTGNNSPLHF. The nucleotides are TGTGCCAGCAGTGGGACAGGGAACAATTCACCCCTCCACTTT.